Each of the 21 T cell receptor beta chains below was sequenced from the same sample in a study of cytomegalovirus exposure and HLA in healthy donors. Measured with immunoSEQ multiplex PCR; TCRdb has only the in-frame clones, and not every one. The table lists some 150,000 clones, 80% to 90% of them singletons. Sequenced: PBMCs. The receptor source for this set is a man younger than 35 in good health and CMV-seropositive.

J is TRBJ1-1 and V is TRBV6-5; 8 bases agree with TRBD1. Germline CDR1 MNHEY, CDR2 SVGAGI. V lost 4 bases, J lost 0 bases, and 7 bases stayed unmatched. There are 16 residues in the CDR3. The chain's CDR3 is CASSSGTGPLNTEAFF. Written as DNA, the CDR3 is TGTGCCAGCAGTTCGGGGACAGGACCGTTGAACACTGAAGCTTTCTTT.

The V and J genes are TRBV11-2 and TRBJ1-2, with 7 bases identical to TRBD1. Germline assignment: CDR1 SGHAT and CDR2 FQNNGV. V shed 4 bases, J shed 2 bases, and the junction held 1 base outside the gene matches. The CDR3 runs to 13 residues. The CDR3 loop reads CASSSGGNYGYTF. The CDR3 region has the DNA TGTGCCAGCAGCTCAGGGGGAAACTATGGCTACACCTTC.

This rearrangement joins TRBV11-2 to TRBJ1-2, with D possibly TRBD1 on 5 matching bases. The CDR3 has 13 residues. Germline CDR1 reads SGHAT; CDR2 reads FQNNGV. Between the trimmed V and J ends, which lost 0 bases and 4 bases, there was a span of 6 bases. The CDR3 nucleotides are TGTGCCAGCAGCTTAGAACAGGTCTATGGCTACACCTTC. It encodes CASSLEQVYGYTF. Using reference TRBV11-2 and TRBJ1-2 for the parts outside the CDR3, the full variable domain is EAGVAQSPRYKIIEKRQSVAFWCNPISGHATLYWYQQILGQGPKLLIQFQNNGVVDDSQLPKDRFSAERLKGVDSTLKIQPAKLEDSAVYLCASSLEQVYGYTFGSGTRLTVV.

This rearrangement joins TRBV6-1 to TRBJ2-7; D may be TRBD2 (7 bases). CDR1 is MNHNS, CDR2 SASEGT, per germline. V lost 6 bases and J 4 bases, leaving 13 bases between the germline ends. The CDR3 is 13 amino acids. CDR3 amino acids: CASSLGGGYEQYF. The CDR3 DNA reads TGTGCCAGCAGCCTGGGAGGGGGTTACGAGCAGTACTTC.

The DNA of the CDR3 is TGTGCCAGCAGCTTCGTGGGGGCCAACAATGAGCAGTTCTTC. Amino acid sequence: CASSFVGANNEQFF. J is TRBJ2-1 and V is TRBV27; the D gene is possibly TRBD1 (6 bases). Germline V gene sequence: CDR1 MNHEY, CDR2 SMNVEV (reference sequence). The CDR3 spans 14 residues. The V and J ends lost 6 bases and 5 bases respectively, with 14 bases between them.

V gene TRBV2 combines with J gene TRBJ2-3; 13 nucleotides line up with TRBD2. This CDR3 comprises 15 residues. V dropped 5 bases and J dropped 4; count of bases not matched to a gene: 3. Germline assignment: CDR1 SNHLY and CDR2 FYNNEI. CDR3 DNA: TGTGCCAGCAGTCAAGGACTAGCGGGGGCAGATACGCAGTATTTT. As protein: CASSQGLAGADTQYF.

DNA for the CDR3: TGTGCCTGGAGTAGAGAAACCCGTAACTATGGCTACACCTTC. Translating gives CAWSRETRNYGYTF. V and J are TRBV30 and TRBJ1-2; D remains unclear. CDR1 is GTSNPN, CDR2 SVGIG, per germline (reference sequence). The CDR3 loop spans 14 amino acids. Between the trimmed V and J ends, which lost 2 bases and 1 base, there was a span of 11 bases.

This chain joins TRBV7-9 and TRBJ1-1, with D possibly TRBD1 on 6 matching bases. Trimming left V 2 bases short and J 5 bases short, with 15 bases between. The CDR3 runs 15 residues. Germline V gives CDR1 SEHNR, CDR2 FQNEAQ (reference sequence). For the CDR3, the DNA is TGTGCCAGCAGCTTACCACAGGGAGAGAGGACTGAAGCTTTCTTT. This sequence encodes CASSLPQGERTEAFF.

V is TRBV19 and J is TRBJ2-5; D is unresolved. Between the trimmed V and J ends, which lost 5 bases and 2 bases, there was a span of 18 bases. CDR1 is LNHDA, CDR2 SQIVND, per germline (reference sequence). CDR3 length: 16 residues. CDR3 sequence reads: CASSSPSPGRQETQYF. Written as DNA, the CDR3 is TGTGCCAGTAGTTCCCCCAGTCCGGGTCGGCAAGAGACCCAGTACTTC.

The CDR3 region has the DNA TGTGCCAGCAGCTTAGGCGGGTCCCCGCGCTCCCAGCATTTT. Its translation: CASSLGGSPRSQHF. The chain carries TRBV13 and TRBJ1-5; D is unresolved. V lost 0 bases to trimming and J lost 11 bases, with 14 bases between them. The CDR3 totals 14 residues. Germline lookup yields CDR1 PRHDT and CDR2 FYEKMQ (reference sequence).

The V gene is TRBV2, the J gene TRBJ2-3, with D unclear. Germline CDR1 SNHLY, CDR2 FYNNEI. This CDR3 is 10 amino acids long. Trimming removed 4 bases from V and 7 bases from J, with 3 bases in between. CDR3: CASSANTQYF. In nucleotides, the CDR3 is TGTGCCAGCAGTGCAAATACGCAGTATTTT.

V is TRBV2 and J is TRBJ2-7; D is possibly TRBD2 (5 bases). CDR3 length: 14 amino acids. Trimming took 7 bases from V and 2 from J, leaving 15 bases between them. CDR1 SNHLY and CDR2 FYNNEI come from the germline V gene. The CDR3 nucleotides are TGTGCCAGCACCGATCTGGGGAGTACCTACGAGCAGTACTTC. Amino acid sequence: CASTDLGSTYEQYF.

As DNA, the CDR3 is TGTGCCAGCAGCGGATCCCCAATCGAGCGGGCCAATGAGCAGTTCTTC. It codes for CASSGSPIERANEQFF. The chain links TRBV7-2 to TRBJ2-1; TRBD2 might be the D (6 bases). The CDR3 totals 16 residues. The germline V and J ends were trimmed by 5 bases and 6 bases, with 20 bases remaining between them. The germline V gene has CDR1 SGHTA and CDR2 FQGNSA.

V is TRBV19 and J is TRBJ1-5; D is undetermined. The germline V gene encodes CDR1 LNHDA and CDR2 SQIVND (reference sequence). V lost 5 bases and J 6 bases, leaving 8 bases between the germline ends. The CDR3 loop spans 12 amino acids. The CDR3 DNA sequence: TGTGCCAGTAGTTCGGGGAGTCAGCCCCAGCATTTT. Protein: CASSSGSQPQHF.

V gene TRBV7-6 combines with J gene TRBJ1-1; D call uncertain. The germline V and J ends were trimmed by 2 bases and 1 base, with 8 bases remaining between them. The CDR3 has 14 amino acids. CDR1 is SGHVS, CDR2 FNYEAQ, per germline. As DNA, the CDR3 is TGTGCCAGCAGCTTAATGAGGGCGAACACTGAAGCTTTCTTT. Encoded protein: CASSLMRANTEAFF.

The rearrangement joins TRBV7-8 to TRBJ1-1, with D possibly matching TRBD1 (6 bases). Germline assignment: CDR1 SGHVS and CDR2 FQNEAQ. The CDR3 extends over 13 amino acids. The germline V and J ends were trimmed by 3 bases and 3 bases, with 8 bases remaining between them. CDR3 sequence (DNA): TGTGCCAGCAGCTTGACAGGTGACACTGAAGCTTTCTTT. It encodes CASSLTGDTEAFF.

The CDR3 nucleotides read TGTGCCAGCAGCCGGACAGGGATAGACACTGAAGCTTTCTTT. Amino acids: CASSRTGIDTEAFF. V usage is TRBV6-5 and J usage is TRBJ1-1; TRBD1 matches at 8 bases. The CDR3 loop spans 14 amino acids. Looked up from germline, CDR1 is MNHEY and CDR2 is SVGAGI. V shed 6 bases and J 3 bases; nucleotides not matched to a gene: 6.

The chain combines TRBV10-3 with TRBJ2-5, with unresolved D. Germline loops: CDR1 ENHRY, CDR2 SYGVKD. The CDR3 covers 11 residues. The V end was cut by 6 bases, the J end by 6 bases, with 8 bases between. The CDR3 coding sequence is TGTGCCATCAGGATAGAACAGACCCAGTACTTC. Encoded protein: CAIRIEQTQYF.

This clone was recorded once. CDR3 residues: CASSLAVPSTDTQYF. The CDR3 DNA sequence: TGCGCCAGCAGCTTAGCGGTTCCTAGCACAGATACGCAGTATTTT. The V gene is TRBV5-1, the J gene TRBJ2-3; TRBD2 might be the D (5 bases). CDR1 and CDR2 from the germline V gene are SGHRS and YFSETQ. The V end lost 2 bases, the J end lost 0 bases, and 10 bases lay between the germline ends. This CDR3 has 15 residues. The full variable domain, its missing parts supplied by reference TRBV5-1 and TRBJ2-3, is KAGVTQTPRYLIKTRGQQVTLSCSPISGHRSVSWYQQTPGQGLQFLFEYFSETQRNKGNFPGRFSGRQFSNSRSEMNVSTLELGDSALYLCASSLAVPSTDTQYFGPGTRLTVL.

The V and J genes are TRBV11-3 and TRBJ2-1; TRBD2 aligns across 8 bases. CDR1 SGHNT and CDR2 YENEEA come from the germline V gene. V lost 5 bases, J lost 10 bases, and 10 bases stayed unmatched. This CDR3 spans 14 amino acids. The DNA of the CDR3 is TGTGCCAGCAGCCCGGGGGGGCGGGAACAGGAGCAGTTCTTC. It specifies CASSPGGREQEQFF.

This rearrangement joins TRBV30 to TRBJ1-3, with 8 bases identical to TRBD1. J gave up 0 bases and V 8 bases, and 3 bases lay outside the gene matches. The CDR3 is 13 residues long. CDR1 GTSNPN and CDR2 SVGIG come from the germline V gene (reference sequence). The CDR3 is CAGDRFSGNTIYF. The CDR3 coding sequence is TGTGCCGGGGACAGGTTCTCTGGAAACACCATATATTTT.